This T cell receptor beta chain was recorded in a study of Ad26.COV2.S vaccination and SARS-CoV-2 variants. Assay used: immunoSEQ multiplex PCR; TCRdb lists only in-frame clones, some missing. Among around 340,000 clones listed, about 89% were seen once. The CDR3 is made up of 15 amino acids. V trimming: 5 bases; J trimming: 5 bases; junction bases outside the gene matches: 10. In germline, CDR1 is SEHNR, CDR2 FQNEAQ (reference sequence). Treatment here: roughly 19 received Ad26.COV2.S at low or high dose, single or two shots; roughly 5 received placebo; per-sample allocation not given. Repertoires come from day 63 after the first vaccine or placebo injection.

This receptor was taken from a person between 18 and 59 years old who received the Ad26.COV2.S COVID-19 vaccine or a placebo. The chain joins TRBV7-9 to TRBJ2-5, with 8 bases that match TRBD1. The sample here was peripheral blood, taken in a trial of Ad26.COV2.S vaccine versus placebo. The CDR3 DNA is TGTGCCAGCAGCCCTCTCACAGGGGGTCTCGAGACCCAGTACTTC. Translation: CASSPLTGGLETQYF.